This TCR beta chain was observed in a study of cytomegalovirus exposure and HLA in healthy donors. At the level of the study: The same platform was used for the 130 or so validation repertoires as for the approximately 670 first-cohort repertoires, as reported in a later analysis. The study, taken as a whole, reports: The tendency of first-cohort TCR clusters to co-occur in the roughly 130 validation repertoires emerged from a later analysis. Most TCRs appeared rarely, but some public TCRs recurred in many donors. Researchers reported that a few CMV-associated chains were confirmed in vitro as CMV antigen-specific.

Sequenced by immunoSEQ multiplex PCR; TCRdb stores in-frame clones only, minus some. The sample shows some 80,000 clones, 90% to 96% of them seen only once. The germline CDR1 and CDR2 sequences are LNHDA and SQIVND (reference sequence). The CDR3 covers 15 residues. V lost 3 bases and J lost 2; bases outside the gene matches: 4. Details on this clone: Its antigen remains unknown.

V gene TRBV19 combines with J gene TRBJ2-3; 8 nucleotides line up with TRBD1. Specimen: PBMCs. The source is a man younger than 35 in good health and CMV-seropositive. As DNA, the CDR3 is TGTGCCAGTAGTATCGAGGACAGGGACACAGATACGCAGTATTTT. Translation gives CASSIEDRDTDTQYF.